This TCR beta chain was sequenced during a study of identifying expanded T cells in peripheral blood. Collection occurred without any documented infections or immune events in donors. Study-wide results and caveats: Variance in clone template counts between roughly two-week samples significantly increased with total template count across all healthy donors. Technical replicates showed around 1.2 changed clones; two weeks 15 to 20; four weeks 19.

This clone was detected a few times. What it recognizes is unknown. The assay was immunoSEQ multiplex PCR, and TCRdb's table has in-frame clones only and misses some. The repertoire holds some 130,000 clones, approximately 86% seen once, with about 8% in the top ten. The V gene's germline CDR1 is SQVTM and CDR2 ANQGSEA. V was cut by 4 bases and J by 0 bases, with 3 bases left in between. The CDR3 is 11 residues long. The receptor comes from a person between 18 and 75 years old in good health. The chain has TRBV29-1 and TRBJ1-1; D is unresolved. Source material: blood. DNA for the CDR3: TGCAGCGTTGTGCTGAACACTGAAGCTTTCTTT. Its translation is CSVVLNTEAFF.